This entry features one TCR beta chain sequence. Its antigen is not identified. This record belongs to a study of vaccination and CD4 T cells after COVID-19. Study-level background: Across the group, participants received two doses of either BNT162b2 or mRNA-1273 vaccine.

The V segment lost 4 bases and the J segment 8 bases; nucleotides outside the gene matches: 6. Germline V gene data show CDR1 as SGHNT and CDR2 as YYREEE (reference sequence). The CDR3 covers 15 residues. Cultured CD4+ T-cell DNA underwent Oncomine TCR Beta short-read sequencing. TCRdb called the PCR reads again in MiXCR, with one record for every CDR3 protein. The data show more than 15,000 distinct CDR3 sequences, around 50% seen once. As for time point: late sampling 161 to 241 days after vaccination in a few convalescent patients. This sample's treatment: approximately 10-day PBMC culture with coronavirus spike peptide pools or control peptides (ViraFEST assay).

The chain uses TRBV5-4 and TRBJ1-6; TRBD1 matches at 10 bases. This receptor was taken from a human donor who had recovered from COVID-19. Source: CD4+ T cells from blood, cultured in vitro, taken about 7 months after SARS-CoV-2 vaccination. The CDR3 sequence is CASSPGTGAYSPLHF. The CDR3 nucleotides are TGTGCCAGCAGCCCCGGGACAGGGGCTTATTCACCCCTCCACTTT.